This T cell receptor (beta chain) comes out of a study of blood T cell repertoires in COVID-19. The wider study: The samples span acute and convalescent COVID-19 from the United States, Italy and Spain.

Assay: immunoSEQ multiplex PCR; the TCRdb copy retains only in-frame clones and omits some. Of approximately 150,000 clones in the sample, about four fifths are singletons; the top ten hold around 2%. V was clipped by 5 bases and J by 1 base; unmatched bases: 9. CDR1 and CDR2 (germline): MNHEY, SMNVEV (reference sequence). The CDR3 is 16 amino acids. This clone is a singleton in its sample. The chain recombines TRBV27 with TRBJ2-7; 9 bases fit TRBD1. The source is a woman aged 80 or over with acute or convalescent COVID-19. The sequencing sample was made of peripheral blood. This chain's CDR3 is CASSLLPGQGSYEQYF. The DNA for the CDR3 is TGTGCCAGCAGTCTACTGCCGGGACAGGGATCCTACGAGCAGTACTTC.